This TCR beta chain was recovered during a study of OX40 agonist ivuxolimab in advanced cancers. The investigators sampled blood at baseline, at cycle 4 day 1, and at cycle 7 day 1. General study findings and limits: Among some nonresponders, normalized T-cell clonal expansion was also low. No determination was made of the antigen specificity of the expanded peripheral T cells. People who partly responded at 0.1-3.0 mg/kg had some of the least clonal expansion seen.

This clone came up once. The antigen remains unidentified. The CDR3 covers 20 residues. Trimming shortened V by 3 bases and J by 0 bases, and 26 bases separated the two germline ends. The germline V gene has CDR1 SGDLS and CDR2 YYNGEE. The assay was immunoSEQ multiplex PCR, and TCRdb's table has in-frame clones only and misses some. Of around 47,000 clones detected, 80% to 90% appear once; the ten largest clones hold 14%. This clonotype originated in an adult with an advanced solid tumor such as melanoma, head and neck, liver or kidney cancer. Specimen: CD4+ or CD8+ T cells sorted from blood, collected in a trial of the OX40 agonist ivuxolimab. V usage is TRBV9 and J usage is TRBJ2-3; maybe TRBD1 (6 bases). CDR3 in DNA: TGTGCCAGCAGCGAACCTAGAAAGTGGGGGCCGTCTACTAGCACAGATACGCAGTATTTT. It specifies CASSEPRKWGPSTSTDTQYF.